This TCR beta chain comes out of a study of blood T cell repertoires in COVID-19 (dated by TCRdb to about 2020). About the study as a whole: The collaborator samples originated in the United States, Italy and Spain and spanned the acute and convalescent phases of COVID-19. The prospective study material was composed of cDNA or gDNA derived from T cells, B-cell-depleted T cells, or PBMCs. Deeply sampled blood TCRbeta repertoires from subjects exposed to, actively infected with, or recovered from COVID-19 were included in the dataset. A freely available public database, intended as a resource for researchers studying the immune response to SARS-CoV-2, is where the repertoires were released. The samples were drawn from two sources: the first 160 participants of the ongoing ImmuneRACE study, and some 1,300 subjects contributed by 6 global collaborators. Sample metadata almost always included a de-identified subject ID, COVID-19 status, age in years and sex. HLA class I and class II types, where available, came from metadata supplied by the sample provider rather than from assay-based typing.

A second Seattle source provided samples from volunteer blood donors who had recovered from COVID-19. Collaborating institutions collected whole blood in K2EDTA tubes following their own protocols. For TCRbeta analysis, collaborators shipped samples in one of three forms: frozen whole blood, isolated PBMCs, or DNA extracted from either of those sample types. The immunoSEQ Assay, a bias-controlled multiplex PCR, was used to amplify TCRbeta CDR3 regions from genomic DNA. The authors' pipeline ran thus. The number of nucleated cells in each sample was estimated from the amplification of reference gene primers within the assay. Sequence reads were collapsed and filtered to measure the absolute abundance of every unique TCRbeta CDR3 rearrangement. For each sample, productive Simpson clonality was calculated as the square root of Simpson's diversity index over productive rearrangements. Here the immuneACCESS table is served through TCRdb, limited to in-frame sequences with V and J called. Missing clones are a known gap in these copies; in checked studies unresolved V genes cover under half, and the rest lacks a known reason. For V, J and clone size, that table is used; D and trimming come from the DNA. This sample gives 250,000 to 300,000 clones in total; around 78% of them show up just once. The ten largest clones represent over 4.5% of the sample.

A remark on this clone: Its cognate antigen has yet to be identified. No much larger clone exists at a distance of one base, and base qualities are not known.

The CDR3, from cysteine to phenylalanine, totals 13 residues. Only the CDR3 DNA is retained, 39 bases long and in frame from the first base. The junction shows trimming of 2 bases on V and 5 bases on J, plus 10 bases between the germline ends. From the germline V gene, CDR1 is SGHTS and CDR2 is YDEGEE. The study at large found these results: The quantity of clinical and demographic metadata differed by source and by participant and was supplied without curation.

The clonotype comes from a man aged 60 to 69 who had recovered from COVID-19. Input material: peripheral blood. The receptor chain draws on TRBV5-8 and TRBJ1-2, with the D gene too uncertain to name. Read as DNA, the sequence is TGTGCCAGCAGCTTACAGCCTGATTATGGCTACACCTTC. It codes for CASSLQPDYGYTF.